What follows are 13 T cell receptor beta chains derived from one specimen sequenced in a study of T cell repertoires in cytomegalovirus infection. Each CDR3 protein gets one entry after TCRdb re-called the reads with MiXCR. The sample comprises a few hundred thousand distinct CDR3 sequences, more than 25% of which are singletons, and under 15% rests with the top ten. Sequenced input: PBMCs. These receptors were taken from a human donor in good health (CMV status not recorded). Some clones in this sample may be carry-over from other donors' samples.

This clonotype came up a few times. The V and J genes are TRBV24-1 and TRBJ2-1; D is unclear. The CDR3 covers 15 residues. The germline V gene encodes CDR1 KGHDR and CDR2 SFDVKD. V was clipped by 0 bases and J by 6 bases, with 11 bases between them. The CDR3 spells CATSDLLDAGNEQFF. In nucleotides, the CDR3 is TGTGCCACCAGTGATTTGCTCGATGCTGGCAATGAGCAGTTCTTC.

The chain employs TRBV20-1 and TRBJ2-5; D is uncertain. Germline V gene sequence: CDR1 DFQATT, CDR2 SNEGSKA (reference sequence). V was clipped by 0 bases and J by 5 bases, with 4 bases between them. The CDR3 has 11 amino acids. CDR3 DNA: TGCAGTGCTAGAGATCGCGAGACCCAGTACTTC. This encodes CSARDRETQYF.

This chain uses TRBV18 with TRBJ2-1, with D possibly TRBD1 on 5 matching bases. Germline values: CDR1 KGHSH, CDR2 LQKENI. The CDR3 consists of 14 residues. Trimming took 8 bases from V and 3 from J, leaving 14 bases between them. This chain's CDR3 is CASDEDTLYNEQFF. CDR3 DNA: TGTGCCAGCGATGAGGACACTCTCTACAATGAGCAGTTCTTC. Using reference TRBV18 and TRBJ2-1 for the parts outside the CDR3, the full variable domain is NAGVMQNPRHLVRRRGQEARLRCSPMKGHSHVYWYRQLPEEGLKFMVYLQKENIIDESGMPKERFSAEFPKEGPSILRIQQVVRGDSAAYFCASDEDTLYNEQFFGPGTRLTVL.

This clonotype was counted only a few times. This chain joins TRBV3-1 and TRBJ2-1; tentatively, D is TRBD2 (5 bases). V lost 5 bases and J lost 4, with 18 bases in between. This CDR3 has 16 amino acids. Looked up from germline, CDR1 is LGHDT and CDR2 is YNNKEL (reference sequence). The CDR3: CASSYPGLKLYNEQFF. CDR3 in DNA: TGTGCCAGCAGCTACCCAGGACTGAAGCTTTACAATGAGCAGTTCTTC.

The chain links TRBV20-1 to TRBJ1-2, with D maybe TRBD1 (5 bases). This CDR3 contains 14 residues. V was trimmed by 3 bases and J by 8 bases, leaving 19 bases between them. Germline V lookup: CDR1 DFQATT, CDR2 SNEGSKA (reference sequence). The chain's CDR3 is CSASIGARVGGYTF. CDR3 coding DNA: TGCAGTGCTAGTATCGGGGCGCGGGTTGGCGGCTACACCTTC.

The chain joins TRBV6-2 or TRBV6-3 to TRBJ2-1, with 8 bases aligning to TRBD2. Germline V gene data show CDR1 as MNHEY and CDR2 as SVGEGT. The length of the CDR3 is 14 residues. With 7 bases clipped from V and 4 bases from J, the junction kept 6 bases outside the gene matches. The CDR3 DNA reads TGTGCCAGCACACCGGGACTAGGGTACAATGAGCAGTTCTTC. This translates into CASTPGLGYNEQFF.

The rearrangement links TRBV20-1 to TRBJ2-5, with a tentative D call TRBD1 (5 bases). The CDR3 contains 14 residues. Germline V gives CDR1 DFQATT, CDR2 SNEGSKA (reference sequence). V dropped 2 bases and J dropped 5 bases, with 15 bases sitting between them. The DNA of the CDR3 is TGCAGTGCTAGAAACCTGGCAGGGTTGGAGACCCAGTACTTC. Residues: CSARNLAGLETQYF.

The V and J genes are TRBV10-3 and TRBJ2-1; 9 positions match TRBD2. The CDR3 sequence is 16 residues long. V shed 2 bases and J 8 bases; nucleotides not matched to a gene: 10. Germline V gene lookup returns CDR1 ENHRY and CDR2 SYGVKD. The DNA of the CDR3 is TGTGCCATCAGTGAGAGGGCGGGAGGGCCGTTAGATGAGCAGTTCTTC. Its protein product is CAISERAGGPLDEQFF.

This clonotype was detected a few times. The J gene is TRBJ1-1, the V gene TRBV7-6; the D is unclear. The CDR3 consists of 16 residues. Germline loops: CDR1 SGHVS, CDR2 FNYEAQ. V was shortened by 1 base and J by 0 bases, with 12 bases between the two germline ends. CDR3 nucleotide sequence: TGTGCCAGCAGCTTAGACCTCGGGTTAATGAACACTGAAGCTTTCTTT. Protein: CASSLDLGLMNTEAFF. Looking up the rest from reference TRBV7-6 and TRBJ1-1 gives the full variable domain: GAGVSQSPRYKVTKRGQDVALRCDPISGHVSLYWYRQALGQGPEFLTYFNYEAQQDKSGLPNDRFSAERPEGSISTLTIQRTEQRDSAMYRCASSLDLGLMNTEAFFGQGTRLTVV.

This clonotype has just a few counts. The rearrangement joins TRBV6-2 or TRBV6-3 to TRBJ2-1; D is possibly TRBD2 (5 bases). Per the germline V gene, CDR1 is MNHEY and CDR2 is SVGEGT. The CDR3 spans 16 residues. V was pared by 6 bases and J by 0 bases, with 15 bases between. This chain's CDR3 is CASSRVGRGSYNEQFF. The CDR3 DNA reads as TGTGCCAGCAGCCGAGTGGGGAGAGGCTCCTACAATGAGCAGTTCTTC.

This rearrangement joins TRBV7-8 to TRBJ2-3; 12 bases agree with TRBD2. CDR1 is SGHVS and CDR2 is FQNEAQ in the germline V gene. The CDR3 is 19 amino acids. Losses at the gene ends were 2 bases for V and 1 base for J; bases not matched to a gene: 10. CDR3 sequence: CASSLWLAGGPGGTDTQYF. Here the CDR3 DNA reads TGTGCCAGCAGCTTATGGCTAGCGGGAGGGCCGGGGGGCACAGATACGCAGTATTTT.

The CDR3 sequence: CASSPSGGDQETQYF. In DNA form, the CDR3 reads TGTGCCAGCAGCCCTAGCGGGGGGGATCAAGAGACCCAGTACTTC. The rearrangement uses TRBV5-5 and TRBJ2-5; the match to TRBD2 covers 12 bases. The V gene's germline CDR1 is SGHKS and CDR2 YYEKEE (reference sequence). CDR3 length: 15 amino acids. Unmatched junction bases numbered 3, after V lost 4 bases and J lost 2 bases.

This clonotype occurred once. CDR3 residues: CASRGAPLRKAFF. The CDR3, as DNA: TGTGCCAGCAGGGGGGCTCCGTTACGTAAAGCTTTCTTT. The V call is TRBV2, the J call TRBJ1-1, with a tentative D call TRBD1 (6 bases). V dropped 6 bases and J dropped 9 bases, with 17 bases sitting between them. The CDR3 covers 13 residues. Germline lookup yields CDR1 SNHLY and CDR2 FYNNEI.